This T cell receptor beta chain was sequenced for a study of early T cells in non-severe SARS-CoV-2 infection. Study-level points and caveats: There was a bias toward anti-spike CD8 responses in VDJdb matching, which missed private and CD4 specificities.

On this clonotype: Its antigen remains unidentified.

TCRdb re-called the 5' RACE reads through MiXCR, storing one row per CDR3 protein. The table lists some 52,000 distinct CDR3 sequences, around 8% of them singletons. The V segment lost 0 bases and the J segment 3 bases; nucleotides outside the gene matches: 9. The CDR3 is 19 residues long. Germline lookup yields CDR1 SGHVS and CDR2 FNYEAQ. The sequence came from an adult who was a healthcare worker with PCR-confirmed SARS-CoV-2 infection or an uninfected control (not recorded which). Sequencing used whole blood. The chain has TRBV7-6 and TRBJ2-7, with 15 bases that match TRBD2. The DNA for the CDR3 is TGTGCCAGCAGCTTAGCGTCCGGACTAGCGGGAGGGTGGGGCTACGAGCAGTACTTC. It translates to CASSLASGLAGGWGYEQYF.